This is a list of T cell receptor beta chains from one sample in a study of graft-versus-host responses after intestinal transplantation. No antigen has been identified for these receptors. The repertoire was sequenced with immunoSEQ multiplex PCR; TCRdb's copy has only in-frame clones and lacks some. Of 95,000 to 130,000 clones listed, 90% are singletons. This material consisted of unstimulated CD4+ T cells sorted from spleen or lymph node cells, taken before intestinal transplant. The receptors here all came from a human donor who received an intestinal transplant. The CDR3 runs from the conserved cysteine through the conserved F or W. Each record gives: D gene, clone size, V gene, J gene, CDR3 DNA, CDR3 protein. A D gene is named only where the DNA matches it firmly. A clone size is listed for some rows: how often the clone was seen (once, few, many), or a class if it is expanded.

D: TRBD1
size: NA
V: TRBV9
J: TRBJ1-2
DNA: TGTGCCAGCAGCTTTACAGGGGCCGGAAACTATGGCTACACCTTC
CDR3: CASSFTGAGNYGYTF

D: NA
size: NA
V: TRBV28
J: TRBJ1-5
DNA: TGTGCCAGCAGTGCCGCCGGGGACTGGTATAGCAATCAGCCCCAGCATTTT
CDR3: CASSAAGDWYSNQPQHF

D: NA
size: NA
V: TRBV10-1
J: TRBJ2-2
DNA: TGCGCCAGCAGTCGAGACAGACCGAACACCGGGGAGCTGTTTTTT
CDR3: CASSRDRPNTGELFF

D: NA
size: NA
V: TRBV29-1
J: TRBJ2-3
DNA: TGCAGCGCCGGCCCAGGGTCAGATACGCAGTATTTT
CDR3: CSAGPGSDTQYF

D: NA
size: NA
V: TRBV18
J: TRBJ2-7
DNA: TGTGCCAGCTCACCAGGGGCTAGGGGAACATACGAGCAGTACTTC
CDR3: CASSPGARGTYEQYF

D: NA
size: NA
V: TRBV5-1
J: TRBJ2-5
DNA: TGCGCCAGCAGCTTGGCAGGGGCAGGGCGTGAGACCCAGTACTTC
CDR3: CASSLAGAGRETQYF

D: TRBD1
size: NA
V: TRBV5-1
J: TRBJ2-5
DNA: TGCGCCAGCAGTTCTACCGGGACAGGGGGAGAGCAGTACTTC
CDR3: CASSSTGTGGEQYF

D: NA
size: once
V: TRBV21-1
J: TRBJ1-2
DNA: TGTGCCAGCAGCAAGAGGGCAGCATATGGCTACACCTTC
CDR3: CASSKRAAYGYTF

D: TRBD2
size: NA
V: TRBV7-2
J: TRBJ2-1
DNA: TGTGCCAGCAGCCACTCAGGGGCCGGTGCAGCGGGAGTCCGCAATGAGCAGTTCTTC
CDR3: CASSHSGAGAAGVRNEQFF

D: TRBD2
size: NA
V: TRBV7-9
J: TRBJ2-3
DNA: TGTGCCAGCAGCTTAGCCGGGACTAGCGGGTCGCGAGGGGTGCAGTATTTT
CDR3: CASSLAGTSGSRGVQYF

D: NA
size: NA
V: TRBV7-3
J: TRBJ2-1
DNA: TGTGCCAGCAGCTTAGTAGGGAGCTCCTACAATGAGCAGTTCTTC
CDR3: CASSLVGSSYNEQFF

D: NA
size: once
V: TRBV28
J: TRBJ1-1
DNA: TGTGCCAGCAGTACCGGGACTGAAGCTTTCTTT
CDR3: CASSTGTEAFF

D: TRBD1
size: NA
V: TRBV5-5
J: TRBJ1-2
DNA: TGTGCCAGCAGCTTGGTGGACAGGGGGCTAGATGGCTACACCTTC
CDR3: CASSLVDRGLDGYTF

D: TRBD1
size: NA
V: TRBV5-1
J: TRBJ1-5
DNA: TGCGCCAGCAGCCCTGGGACAGGGGCCCCTGGTCAGCCCCAGCATTTT
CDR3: CASSPGTGAPGQPQHF

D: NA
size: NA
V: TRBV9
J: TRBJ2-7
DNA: TGTGCCAGCAGCATCTCCTATGAGCAGTACTTC
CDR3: CASSISYEQYF

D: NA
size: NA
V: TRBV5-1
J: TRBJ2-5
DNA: TGCGCCAGCAGAGGAGGAACTGGGGGGGAGACCCAGTACTTC
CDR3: CASRGGTGGETQYF

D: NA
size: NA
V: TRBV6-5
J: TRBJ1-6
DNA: TGTACCAGCAGTTACGACAGTTCTAATTCACCCCTCCACTTT
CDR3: CTSSYDSSNSPLHF

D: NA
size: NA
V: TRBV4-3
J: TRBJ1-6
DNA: TGCGCCAGCAGCCAAGATAGGGGCGGGAGCTCCTATAATTCACCCCTCCACTTT
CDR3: CASSQDRGGSSYNSPLHF

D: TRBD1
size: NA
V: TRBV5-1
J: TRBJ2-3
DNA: TGCGCCAGCAGCTTCCCCGGGACAGGGGGGCCAGATACGCAGTATTTT
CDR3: CASSFPGTGGPDTQYF

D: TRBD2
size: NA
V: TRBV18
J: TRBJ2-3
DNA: TGTGCCAGCTCAAGCCTCCAGCGGGGGGGCACAGATACGCAGTATTTT
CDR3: CASSSLQRGGTDTQYF

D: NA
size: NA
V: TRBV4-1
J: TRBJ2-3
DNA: TGCGCCAGCAGCCAAGGTGGCAGGGTTTTATCAGATACGCAGTATTTT
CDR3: CASSQGGRVLSDTQYF

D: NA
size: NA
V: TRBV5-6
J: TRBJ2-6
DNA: TGTGCCAGCAGCTGGACGGACAGCTCTGGGGCCAACGTCCTGACTTTC
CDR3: CASSWTDSSGANVLTF

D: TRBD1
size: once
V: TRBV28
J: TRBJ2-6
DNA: TGTGCCAGCAGGGATACAGGGGAAGGGGCCAACGTCCTGACTTTC
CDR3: CASRDTGEGANVLTF